A selection of T cell receptor beta chains follows, all from one sample in a study of T cell responses to AZD1222 COVID-19 vaccine. TCRdb's copy holds only in-frame clones and misses some; the assay was immunoSEQ multiplex PCR. This table has some 82,000 clones, about nine tenths appearing once. The sequencing here drew on peripheral blood, taken on day 0 of AZD1222 vaccination. These receptors originate from an adult in good health. Each CDR3 is given with its conserved first and last residue. Fields, in order: J gene, D gene, V gene, clone size, CDR3 length, CDR3 DNA, CDR3 protein. A D gene is named only where the DNA matches it firmly. Only part of the rows carry a size: once, few, many, or a class if the clone is expanded.

J gene: TRBJ1-1
D gene: -
V gene: TRBV7-3
clone size: -
CDR3 length: 13
CDR3 DNA: TGTGCCAGCAGCTTAAACATGGGCACTGAAGCTTTCTTT
CDR3 protein: CASSLNMGTEAFF

J gene: TRBJ1-2
D gene: TRBD1
V gene: TRBV6-1
clone size: -
CDR3 length: 17
CDR3 DNA: TGTGCCAGCAGTGTCGGGACAGGGTTATCGGTAGGCTATGGCTACACCTTC
CDR3 protein: CASSVGTGLSVGYGYTF

J gene: TRBJ1-4
D gene: TRBD1
V gene: TRBV12-5
clone size: -
CDR3 length: 17
CDR3 DNA: TGTGCTAGTGGTCCGAGGGACAGGGAAAGTAGGGTGGAAAAACTGTTTTTT
CDR3 protein: CASGPRDRESRVEKLFF

J gene: TRBJ2-3
D gene: TRBD1
V gene: TRBV9
clone size: -
CDR3 length: 16
CDR3 DNA: TGTGCCAGCAGCGTAGAAGGGACAGGGGCCACAGATACGCAGTATTTT
CDR3 protein: CASSVEGTGATDTQYF

J gene: TRBJ1-5
D gene: -
V gene: TRBV6-2/TRBV6-3
clone size: -
CDR3 length: 15
CDR3 DNA: TGTGCCAGCAGTGACCACGGTTATAGCAATCAGCCCCAGCATTTT
CDR3 protein: CASSDHGYSNQPQHF

J gene: TRBJ1-1
D gene: -
V gene: TRBV7-8
clone size: -
CDR3 length: 16
CDR3 DNA: TGTGCCAGCAGCTTAGAGTGGGGAGGCTCGTCCACTGAAGCTTTCTTT
CDR3 protein: CASSLEWGGSSTEAFF

J gene: TRBJ1-2
D gene: -
V gene: TRBV7-9
clone size: once
CDR3 length: 15
CDR3 DNA: TGTGCCAGCAGCTTATCTGATGGGACGGCCTATGGCTACACCTTC
CDR3 protein: CASSLSDGTAYGYTF

J gene: TRBJ1-3
D gene: -
V gene: TRBV4-2
clone size: -
CDR3 length: 14
CDR3 DNA: TGTGCCAGCAGCCCCCGACAAAGTGGAAACACCATATATTTT
CDR3 protein: CASSPRQSGNTIYF

J gene: TRBJ1-1
D gene: -
V gene: TRBV30
clone size: -
CDR3 length: 13
CDR3 DNA: TGTGCCTGGAGGAGGTCGGCGAACACTGAAGCTTTCTTT
CDR3 protein: CAWRRSANTEAFF

J gene: TRBJ2-1
D gene: -
V gene: TRBV3-1/TRBV3-2
clone size: -
CDR3 length: 16
CDR3 DNA: TGTGCCAGCAGCCAAACCCGGGGGAGCTCCTACAATGAGCAGTTCTTC
CDR3 protein: CASSQTRGSSYNEQFF

J gene: TRBJ1-1
D gene: -
V gene: TRBV3-1/TRBV3-2
clone size: -
CDR3 length: 17
CDR3 DNA: TGTGCCAGCAGCCAAGATCTTAGGGAGCAATTGAACACTGAAGCTTTCTTT
CDR3 protein: CASSQDLREQLNTEAFF

J gene: TRBJ1-6
D gene: -
V gene: TRBV7-9
clone size: -
CDR3 length: 15
CDR3 DNA: TGTGCCAGCAGCTTAGTGCAGGGTCCGAATTCACCCCTCCACTTT
CDR3 protein: CASSLVQGPNSPLHF

J gene: TRBJ2-1
D gene: TRBD2
V gene: TRBV2
clone size: -
CDR3 length: 14
CDR3 DNA: TGTGCCAGCAGGACACTAGCGGGGGGGCTATGGCAGTTCTTC
CDR3 protein: CASRTLAGGLWQFF

J gene: TRBJ2-3
D gene: TRBD2
V gene: TRBV7-2
clone size: -
CDR3 length: 15
CDR3 DNA: TGTGCCAGCAGCCGGGGGGGGGCGGTTTCAGATACGCAGTATTTT
CDR3 protein: CASSRGGAVSDTQYF

J gene: TRBJ2-7
D gene: TRBD1
V gene: TRBV5-1
clone size: -
CDR3 length: 14
CDR3 DNA: TGCGCCAGCAGCACGGGACAGGGGACGCGCGAGCAGTACTTC
CDR3 protein: CASSTGQGTREQYF

J gene: TRBJ1-5
D gene: -
V gene: TRBV4-1
clone size: -
CDR3 length: 15
CDR3 DNA: TGCGCCAGCAGCGCGGGGGGGACAACGAATCAGCCCCAGCATTTT
CDR3 protein: CASSAGGTTNQPQHF

J gene: TRBJ2-7
D gene: TRBD1
V gene: TRBV5-1
clone size: -
CDR3 length: 16
CDR3 DNA: TGCGCCAGCAGCAGCAACCGGGACAGGGGTATGTGGGAGCAGTACTTC
CDR3 protein: CASSSNRDRGMWEQYF

J gene: TRBJ1-4
D gene: -
V gene: TRBV14
clone size: -
CDR3 length: 15
CDR3 DNA: TGTGCCAGCAGCCAAGTAAGGGGTGCTAATGAAAAACTGTTTTTT
CDR3 protein: CASSQVRGANEKLFF

J gene: TRBJ2-2
D gene: -
V gene: TRBV21-1
clone size: -
CDR3 length: 17
CDR3 DNA: TGTGCCAGCAGCAAAGGGCGACAGGTCGTGGACACCGGGGAGCTGTTTTTT
CDR3 protein: CASSKGRQVVDTGELFF

J gene: TRBJ1-4
D gene: -
V gene: TRBV5-5
clone size: -
CDR3 length: 15
CDR3 DNA: TGTGCCAGCAGCGGGCAGGTGGGGACTAATGAAAAACTGTTTTTT
CDR3 protein: CASSGQVGTNEKLFF

J gene: TRBJ1-2
D gene: TRBD1
V gene: TRBV30
clone size: -
CDR3 length: 17
CDR3 DNA: TGTGCCTGGGACCAACACTATTACAGGGGTTCGTTATATGGCTACACCTTC
CDR3 protein: CAWDQHYYRGSLYGYTF

J gene: TRBJ1-6
D gene: -
V gene: TRBV3-1/TRBV3-2
clone size: -
CDR3 length: 16
CDR3 DNA: TGTGCCACCACCCCAGACGGGAGCTCCTATAATTCACCCCTCCACTTT
CDR3 protein: CATTPDGSSYNSPLHF

J gene: TRBJ1-5
D gene: -
V gene: TRBV9
clone size: -
CDR3 length: 13
CDR3 DNA: TGTGCCAGCAGCGTAGAGTCAGCCTCGCCCCAGCATTTT
CDR3 protein: CASSVESASPQHF

J gene: TRBJ2-1
D gene: -
V gene: TRBV27
clone size: -
CDR3 length: 15
CDR3 DNA: TGTGCCAGCAGTTTCAGACTAGATCCCCACCATGAGCAGTTCTTC
CDR3 protein: CASSFRLDPHHEQFF

J gene: TRBJ1-4
D gene: TRBD1
V gene: TRBV7-9
clone size: -
CDR3 length: 14
CDR3 DNA: TGTGCCAGCAGCTCCGGACAGGGGGGCGAAAAACTGTTTTTT
CDR3 protein: CASSSGQGGEKLFF

J gene: TRBJ2-3
D gene: TRBD2
V gene: TRBV6-4
clone size: -
CDR3 length: 15
CDR3 DNA: TGTGCCAGCAGTGACGTAGCGGGGGGCTCAGATACGCAGTATTTT
CDR3 protein: CASSDVAGGSDTQYF

J gene: TRBJ1-6
D gene: TRBD1
V gene: TRBV7-2
clone size: -
CDR3 length: 15
CDR3 DNA: TGTGCCAGCAGAGGAGGGACAGGGGTGAATTCACCCCTCCACTTT
CDR3 protein: CASRGGTGVNSPLHF

J gene: TRBJ1-1
D gene: -
V gene: TRBV14
clone size: -
CDR3 length: 18
CDR3 DNA: TGTGCCAGCAGCCAAGAGAGGGCAGGGCTCGTTTTATGGACTGAAGCTTTCTTT
CDR3 protein: CASSQERAGLVLWTEAFF

J gene: TRBJ1-4
D gene: TRBD1
V gene: TRBV11-3
clone size: -
CDR3 length: 16
CDR3 DNA: TGTGCCAGCAGCTTCCGGACAGGGGTCATTAATGAAAAACTGTTTTTT
CDR3 protein: CASSFRTGVINEKLFF

J gene: TRBJ2-2
D gene: -
V gene: TRBV19
clone size: -
CDR3 length: 13
CDR3 DNA: TGTGCCAGTAGTGTTCGAAACACCGGGGAGCTGTTTTTT
CDR3 protein: CASSVRNTGELFF

J gene: TRBJ2-7
D gene: TRBD1
V gene: TRBV6-1
clone size: -
CDR3 length: 16
CDR3 DNA: TGTGCCAGCAGTGAATCTGTCTTTGGACAGGGTGGCGAGCAGTACTTC
CDR3 protein: CASSESVFGQGGEQYF

J gene: TRBJ1-1
D gene: -
V gene: TRBV2
clone size: once
CDR3 length: 14
CDR3 DNA: TGTGCCAGCAGATTGACAGACGCGAACACTGAAGCTTTCTTT
CDR3 protein: CASRLTDANTEAFF

J gene: TRBJ2-1
D gene: -
V gene: TRBV6-2/TRBV6-3
clone size: -
CDR3 length: 14
CDR3 DNA: TGTGCCAGCAGTTACTCGAGTTGGAAGAGTGAGCAGTTCTTC
CDR3 protein: CASSYSSWKSEQFF

J gene: TRBJ1-3
D gene: -
V gene: TRBV12-3/TRBV12-4
clone size: -
CDR3 length: 12
CDR3 DNA: TGTGCCAGCAAAGAACCTGGAAACACCATATATTTT
CDR3 protein: CASKEPGNTIYF